This TCR beta chain comes out of a study of blood T cell repertoires in COVID-19. The wider study: Italy, Spain and the United States were the sources of the convalescent and acute COVID-19 samples. The analysed material was cDNA or gDNA that came from T cells, B-cell-depleted T cells, or PBMCs.

Authors' methods: From reference gene primer amplification, estimates of nucleated cell counts were derived. TCRdb's table, derived via immunoSEQ multiplex PCR, lists solely in-frame clones and lacks some. The DNA was the basis for D and trimming; V, J and clone size are from that table. Of fewer than 250,000 clones in the sample, around four fifths were seen once. The V and J ends lost 1 base and 4 bases respectively, with 10 bases between them. The CDR3 runs to 14 residues. The germline gives CDR1 SGHNT, CDR2 YENEEA. This receptor was taken from a woman aged 40 to 50 with active or convalescent COVID-19. Sample: peripheral blood. The chain is built from TRBV11-3 and TRBJ1-2; the D is unclear. In DNA form, the CDR3 reads TGTGCCAGCAGCTTAGGTCTTCGGAGCTATGGCTACACCTTC. As protein: CASSLGLRSYGYTF. The full variable domain, with the rest looked up from reference TRBV11-3 and TRBJ1-2, is EAGVVQSPRYKIIEKKQPVAFWCNPISGHNTLYWYLQNLGQGPELLIRYENEEAVDDSQLPKDRFSAERLKGVDSTLKIQPAELGDSAVYLCASSLGLRSYGYTFGSGTRLTVV.